The rows below give T cell receptor beta chains drawn from one sample of a study of regulatory T cells in long-lasting Graves disease. Each CDR3 protein is one row after TCRdb ran MiXCR on the multiplex PCR reads. The sample yields around 420,000 distinct CDR3 sequences, over 14% seen once. These data were likewise used in another study, on T cells in Graves' hyperthyroidism and ophthalmopathy.

The specimen comprised peripheral blood mononuclear cells (PBMCs), sampled at new diagnosis, from a patient treated with antithyroid drugs. Receptors were obtained from a woman aged 40 to 50 with Graves disease. Both conserved end residues are part of each CDR3. D genes are given only for firm matches. Some rows mark clone size as missing; the rest say once, few, many or name a class of expanded clone.

TRBJ2-5 TRBD1 TRBV6-1 - TGTGCCAGCAAGAGCGAGGGGGCCGAGGTTGAGACCCAGTACTTC CASKSEGAEVETQYF
TRBJ2-1 TRBD1 TRBV18 few TGTGCCAGCTCACCTGGGACAGGGAGTAATGAGCAGTTCTTC CASSPGTGSNEQFF
TRBJ1-6 TRBD1 TRBV20-1 many TGCAGCGTCCGTCACAGGGGTTTTTCACCCCTCCACTTT CSVRHRGFSPLHF
TRBJ1-1 - TRBV29-1 many TGCAGCGTTGACGGGGTTACTGGGAACACTGAAGCTTTCTTT CSVDGVTGNTEAFF
TRBJ2-1 - TRBV11-2 many TGTGCCAGCAGCCACGGGGGGAGGGGGCTAGATGAGCAGTTCTTC CASSHGGRGLDEQFF
TRBJ2-7 - TRBV20-1 many TGCAGTGCTAGAGATACAGGGCGTCCTCCCTACGAGCAGTACTTC CSARDTGRPPYEQYF
TRBJ2-1 TRBD2 TRBV7-9 many TGTGCCAGCAGACATAGCGGGACGTACAATGAGCAGTTCTTC CASRHSGTYNEQFF
TRBJ2-7 - TRBV6-2/TRBV6-3 - TGTGCCAGCAGTTCATTAACTAGTACCTACGAGCAGTACTTC CASSSLTSTYEQYF
TRBJ1-6 TRBD1 TRBV20-1 few TGCAGTGCTAGAGATCTCGGGACAGGGGATTCACCCCTCCACTTT CSARDLGTGDSPLHF
TRBJ2-7 - TRBV30 - TGTGCCTGGAGTGTAGGGGCAGTCTACGAGCAGTACTTC CAWSVGAVYEQYF
TRBJ2-1 TRBD2 TRBV7-2 few TGTGCCAGCAGCTTAGATAGCGGGAGTCCTTACAATGAGCAGTTCTTC CASSLDSGSPYNEQFF
TRBJ2-7 TRBD2 TRBV28 many TGTGCCAGCAGATTAGGGTTTGGACTAGCGGAGACCTACGAGCAGTACTTC CASRLGFGLAETYEQYF
TRBJ2-1 TRBD2 TRBV2 many TGTGCCAGCAGGGCGACTAGCGGGGGGAATTATGAGCAGTTCTTC CASRATSGGNYEQFF
TRBJ1-1 - TRBV3-1 - TGTGCCAGCAGCCAAGTCTCAGGGTACACTGAAGCTTTCTTT CASSQVSGYTEAFF
TRBJ1-3 - TRBV6-1 - TGTGCCAGCAGTAGCGAGGGGATCCTCTCTGGAAACACCATATATTTT CASSSEGILSGNTIYF
TRBJ1-1 - TRBV27 many TGTGCCAGCAGTTTGTCCGGGAGGGCTTTCTTT CASSLSGRAFF
TRBJ2-7 - TRBV19 many TGTGCCAGTAGTATAGTCTACGTCATCAGGGGATCCGAGCAGTACTTC CASSIVYVIRGSEQYF
TRBJ2-3 - TRBV7-9 few TGTGCCAGCAGCCCAAGAAAGGGGTCCGGAACAGATACGCAGTATTTT CASSPRKGSGTDTQYF
TRBJ2-7 - TRBV4-2 - TGTGCCAGCAGCCAAGAGGGCGAGCAGTACTTC CASSQEGEQYF
TRBJ2-3 - TRBV2 - TGTGCCAGCAGCCCTGAGAGGGTCACAGATACGCAGTATTTT CASSPERVTDTQYF
TRBJ2-1 TRBD1 TRBV10-3 many TGTGCCATCAGGGCGAGGGACAGCTCCTACAATGAGCAGTTCTTC CAIRARDSSYNEQFF
TRBJ2-7 TRBD2 TRBV2 many TGTGCCAGCATTCCCCGCTTGGGACTAGCGGGAGATATCGCGCACGAGCAGTACTTC CASIPRLGLAGDIAHEQYF
TRBJ1-2 - TRBV6-5 - TGTGCCAGCAGTTACCGGAGCGGGTTAGGCTATGGCTACACCTTC CASSYRSGLGYGYTF
TRBJ1-4 TRBD1 TRBV2 - TGTGCCAGCACCGGACAGGGGGCATCTGAAAAACTGTTTTTT CASTGQGASEKLFF
TRBJ2-1 - TRBV14 - TGTGCCAGCAGCCAAGTTATGGGGACTGAGCAGTTCTTC CASSQVMGTEQFF
TRBJ1-2 - TRBV19 many TGTGCCAGTAGTATGCTGGACAGAACTAACTATGGCTACACCTTC CASSMLDRTNYGYTF
TRBJ2-5 TRBD2 TRBV19 many TGTGCCAGTAGTAGGCTAGCGGTACCTCAAGAGACCCAGTACTTC CASSRLAVPQETQYF
TRBJ2-1 - TRBV2 many TGTGCCAGCACCCTTGGAAGTTACAATGAGCAGTTCTTC CASTLGSYNEQFF
TRBJ2-1 TRBD2 TRBV11-2 many TGTGCCAGCAGCTCTGCGTCACAGACCGGGACTAGCGGGAGACAGGGGCAGTTCTTC CASSSASQTGTSGRQGQFF
TRBJ2-5 - TRBV3-1 many TGTGCCAGCAGTCGAAGGGGTTTGGAGACCCAGTACTTC CASSRRGLETQYF
TRBJ2-3 - TRBV11-3 many TGTGCCAGCAGCTTCGACAGGCCTAGCACAGATACGCAGTATTTT CASSFDRPSTDTQYF
TRBJ2-3 TRBD1 TRBV24-1 few TGTGCCACCAGGGCCCGGGACAGTTCGGTGGGGGATACGCAGTATTTT CATRARDSSVGDTQYF